What follows are 16 T cell receptor beta chains derived from one specimen sequenced in a study of post-analysis software for immune sequencing data. Notes on the study in general: Higher frequency in patients than in controls was seen for roughly five TRBV segments, with TRBV5-6, TRBV5-1 and TRBV20-1 among them.

These receptors' targets are unknown. Unique molecular identifiers had been added to the TCR beta cDNA libraries. TCRdb reprocessed the PCR reads with MiXCR, giving one entry per CDR3 protein. Among approximately 660,000 distinct CDR3 sequences listed, about 60% were seen once. Sequencing was carried out using blood. All receptors derive from a girl aged 2-10 years with multiple sclerosis.

CDR3 residues: CASSWEGSGNEQYF. CDR3 nucleotides: TGCGCCAGCAGCTGGGAGGGATCGGGGAATGAGCAGTACTTC. The chain combines TRBV5-1 with TRBJ2-1; 7 bases are a match to TRBD2. The J call may be in error: the DNA end matches TRBJ2-7 better. Looked up from germline, CDR1 is SGHRS and CDR2 is YFSETQ. The CDR3 extends over 14 amino acids.

This clonotype appeared a single time. The chain recombines TRBV29-1 with TRBJ2-1; 11 bases line up with TRBD2. After removal of 5 bases from V and 5 bases from J, the junction contained 8 bases not matched to a gene. There are 15 residues in the CDR3. Germline CDR1 SQVTM, CDR2 ANQGSEA. The CDR3 DNA reads as TGCAGCGTTTCCGACGGGACTAGCGGAGACAATGAGCAGTTCTTC. Its protein product is CSVSDGTSGDNEQFF.

This sequence joins TRBV20-1 and TRBJ2-5, with D tentatively TRBD1 or TRBD2 (5 bases each). Germline V CDR1 and CDR2: DFQATT, SNEGSKA (reference sequence). V was shortened by 5 bases and J by 4 bases, with 8 bases between the two germline ends. The CDR3 consists of 11 residues. The CDR3 DNA follows: TGCAGTGCTGGGACGCTAGAGACCCAGTACTTC. It encodes CSAGTLETQYF.

The J gene is TRBJ2-5, the V gene TRBV7-9; tentative D call: TRBD2 (6 bases). Near its end, the DNA agrees better with TRBJ2-7, so the J call may be wrong. Germline CDR1 and CDR2: SEHNR and FQNEAQ (reference sequence). This CDR3 has 12 amino acids. In DNA, the CDR3 is TGTGCCAGCACCGACCTGGAGGGCGAGCAGTACTTC. It encodes CASTDLEGEQYF.

The DNA of the CDR3 is TGTGCCAGCAGCCAAGTGTCCGGAACAGATACGCAGTATTTT. Translated: CASSQVSGTDTQYF. The chain uses TRBV3-1 and TRBJ2-3; D remains unclear. The CDR3 is 14 amino acids. V was shortened by 1 base and J by 3 bases, with 8 bases between the two germline ends. The germline gives CDR1 LGHDT, CDR2 YNNKEL (reference sequence).

The chain is built from TRBV6-1 and TRBJ2-1, with 12 bases aligning to TRBD2. After removal of 6 bases from V and 8 bases from J, the junction contained 8 bases not matched to a gene. The germline gives CDR1 MNHNS, CDR2 SASEGT. The CDR3 extends over 15 amino acids. In DNA form, the CDR3 reads TGTGCCAGCAGCGAAACTAGCGGGAGGTTAGATGAGCAGTTCTTC. Its protein is CASSETSGRLDEQFF.

In nucleotides, the CDR3 is TGTGCCAGCAGCTATCATGAGATTGGCAAAAACATTCAGTACTTC. It translates to CASSYHEIGKNIQYF. The rearrangement links TRBV2 to TRBJ2-4, with D uncertain. CDR1 is SNHLY and CDR2 is FYNNEI in the germline V gene. Trimming shortened V by 6 bases and J by 3 bases, and 15 bases separated the two germline ends. CDR3 length: 15 residues.

J is TRBJ2-3 and V is TRBV11-2; D tentatively fits TRBD1 or TRBD2 (5 bases each). Per the germline V gene, CDR1 is SGHAT and CDR2 is FQNNGV. V dropped 5 bases and J dropped 0 bases, with 12 bases sitting between them. CDR3 size: 15 residues. CDR3 in DNA: TGTGCCAGCAGCCCCCGGGACGGAAGCACAGATACGCAGTATTTT. Protein product: CASSPRDGSTDTQYF.

This clonotype appeared a few times. This chain joins TRBV6-6 and TRBJ2-3; 14 positions match TRBD2. Germline CDR1 MNHNY, CDR2 SVGAGI (reference sequence). There are 17 residues in the CDR3. After removal of 2 bases from V and 3 bases from J, the junction contained 4 bases not matched to a gene. DNA of the CDR3: TGTGCCAGCAGTTACCCGGGACTAGCGGGAGCGACAGATACGCAGTATTTT. Amino acid sequence: CASSYPGLAGATDTQYF.

V and J are TRBV29-1 and TRBJ2-5, with D tentatively TRBD1 (5 bases). V was trimmed by 3 bases and J by 1 base, leaving 12 bases between them. The CDR3 sequence is 14 residues long. The germline CDR1 and CDR2 sequences are SQVTM and ANQGSEA. CDR3 region: CSVETAFLQETQYF. Written as DNA, the CDR3 is TGCAGCGTTGAGACAGCCTTCCTCCAAGAGACCCAGTACTTC.

The chain combines TRBV20-1 with TRBJ2-1, with 12 bases fitting TRBD2. V trimming: 3 bases; J trimming: 8 bases; junction bases outside the gene matches: 5. Germline V lookup: CDR1 DFQATT, CDR2 SNEGSKA (reference sequence). There are 14 residues in the CDR3. In nucleotides, the CDR3 is TGCAGTGCTAGGACTAGCGGGGGAAGCGATGAGCAGTTCTTC. The encoded protein is CSARTSGGSDEQFF.

The table lists this clonotype with many counts. The rearrangement links TRBV6-2 or TRBV6-3 to TRBJ2-5; D is uncertain. The CDR3 runs to 11 residues. Trimming took off 2 bases at V and 5 bases at J, with 3 bases between the two ends. Germline V lookup: CDR1 MNHEY, CDR2 SVGEGT. The chain's CDR3 is CASSYEETQYF. The DNA of the CDR3 is TGTGCCAGCAGTTACGAGGAGACCCAGTACTTC.

The chain is built from TRBV4-1 and TRBJ2-5; no firm D call. Gene TRBJ2-7 matches the end of the DNA better, so the J call may be wrong. The CDR3 totals 15 residues. Germline lookup yields CDR1 MGHRA and CDR2 YSYEKL. This CDR3 reads CASSQDEVGTYEQYF. The CDR3 coding sequence is TGCGCCAGCAGCCAAGATGAGGTCGGAACCTACGAGCAGTACTTC.

Comments on this clonotype: The junction and the germline gene differ at one end; a read error may be behind it. The V and J genes are TRBV6-5 and TRBJ2-7, with D hard to call. Germline CDR1 and CDR2: MNHEY and SVGAGI. The CDR3 has 14 residues. CDR3 DNA sequence: TGTGCCGGCAGTTACTCCCCAGCGTCCTACGAGCAGTACTTC. This encodes CAGSYSPASYEQYF.

This clonotype was detected only a few times. The chain is built from TRBV12-5 and TRBJ2-1, with D hard to call. The length of the CDR3 is 8 residues. The V and J ends lost 9 bases and 10 bases respectively, with 4 bases between them. The germline gives CDR1 LGHNT, CDR2 FRNRAP. CDR3: CARGEQFF. The CDR3 nucleotides are TGTGCTAGAGGGGAGCAGTTCTTC.

The chain uses TRBV29-1 and TRBJ1-1; maybe TRBD1 (6 bases). Germline V gene lookup returns CDR1 SQVTM and CDR2 ANQGSEA. The V and J ends lost 6 bases and 1 base respectively, with 12 bases between them. The CDR3 spans 13 residues. The CDR3 is CSVISRGNTEAFF. The CDR3 DNA sequence: TGCAGCGTAATTAGCAGGGGGAACACTGAAGCTTTCTTT.